A single sample gave rise to the 8 T cell receptor beta chains below, sequenced in a study of OX40 agonist ivuxolimab in advanced cancers. Method: immunoSEQ multiplex PCR; TCRdb's copy keeps in-frame clones and lacks some. The sample has 69,000 or so clones, over 75% seen once. The input for sequencing was CD4+ or CD8+ T cells sorted from blood, taken in a trial of the OX40 agonist ivuxolimab. Source of these receptors: an adult with an advanced solid tumor such as melanoma, head and neck, liver or kidney cancer.

The genes are TRBV15 and TRBJ2-7; 9 nucleotides match TRBD1. With V trimmed by 5 bases and J by 6 bases, 5 bases remained unmatched. Germline CDR1 reads LNHNV; CDR2 reads YYDKDF (reference sequence). This CDR3 is 13 amino acids long. CDR3 DNA sequence: TGTGCCACCAGCCGGGACAGGGAAAGCGAGCAGTACTTC. Protein product: CATSRDRESEQYF. Looking up the rest from reference TRBV15 and TRBJ2-7 gives the full variable domain: DAMVIQNPRYQVTQFGKPVTLSCSQTLNHNVMYWYQQKSSQAPKLLFHYYDKDFNNEADTPDNFQSRRPNTSFCFLDIRSPGLGDTAMYLCATSRDRESEQYFGPGTRLTVT.

V and J are TRBV6-1 and TRBJ1-3; D gene unclear. Germline lookup yields CDR1 MNHNS and CDR2 SASEGT. V lost 6 bases, J lost 0 bases, and 9 bases lay in between. The CDR3 runs to 14 residues. CDR3 sequence reads: CASREGSSGNTIYF. Written as DNA, the CDR3 is TGTGCCAGCAGAGAGGGTTCCTCTGGAAACACCATATATTTT.

V is TRBV7-9 and J is TRBJ2-3; 11 bases match TRBD1. This CDR3 spans 15 amino acids. Germline V gives CDR1 SEHNR, CDR2 FQNEAQ (reference sequence). The ends lost 5 bases at V and 2 bases at J; junction bases unmatched: 3. DNA of the CDR3: TGTGCCAGCAGCCGGGACAGGGGGAACACAGATACGCAGTATTTT. Protein product: CASSRDRGNTDTQYF.

V and J are TRBV11-2 and TRBJ2-7, with D uncertain. Germline V gene data show CDR1 as SGHAT and CDR2 as FQNNGV. V dropped 6 bases and J dropped 3 bases, with 9 bases sitting between them. This CDR3 contains 12 residues. The CDR3 region has the DNA TGTGCCAGCAGTCGACTTCGCTACGAGCAGTACTTC. Protein sequence: CASSRLRYEQYF.

The chain has TRBV5-1 and TRBJ2-5; the match to TRBD1 covers 7 bases. Germline CDR1 and CDR2: SGHRS and YFSETQ. The CDR3 length is 14 residues. Germline trimming cut 2 bases from V and 3 bases from J; bases unmatched to any gene: 4. This chain's CDR3 is CASSLGTAKETQYF. As DNA, the CDR3 is TGCGCCAGCAGCTTAGGGACAGCAAAAGAGACCCAGTACTTC.

V and J are TRBV6-5 and TRBJ1-2; the D gene is possibly TRBD1 (5 bases). Trimming shortened V by 3 bases and J by 4 bases, and 15 bases separated the two germline ends. CDR3 length equals 15 residues. Per the germline V gene, CDR1 is MNHEY and CDR2 is SVGAGI. CDR3 protein: CASSYEGLGGYGYTF. The CDR3 DNA reads TGTGCCAGCAGTTATGAGGGACTCGGGGGCTATGGCTACACCTTC.

The chain employs TRBV28 and TRBJ2-3; no reliable D call. The V gene's germline CDR1 is MDHEN and CDR2 SYDVKM. The CDR3 totals 12 residues. V lost 6 bases and J lost 5, with 9 bases in between. CDR3: CASSPPRDTQYF. The CDR3 DNA sequence: TGTGCCAGCAGCCCCCCCCGAGATACGCAGTATTTT. The complete variable domain, with remaining parts taken from reference TRBV28 and TRBJ2-3, reads DVKVTQSSRYLVKRTGEKVFLECVQDMDHENMFWYRQDPGLGLRLIYFSYDVKMKEKGDIPEGYSVSREKKERFSLILESASTNQTSMYLCASSPPRDTQYFGPGTRLTVL.

J is TRBJ1-4 and V is TRBV6-1; no clear D. The CDR3 covers 15 residues. Trimming took off 0 bases at V and 5 bases at J, with 10 bases between the two ends. Germline V CDR1 and CDR2: MNHNS, SASEGT. The CDR3 sequence: CASSEAGKINEKLFF. The CDR3 region has the DNA TGTGCCAGCAGTGAAGCGGGAAAGATAAATGAAAAACTGTTTTTT.